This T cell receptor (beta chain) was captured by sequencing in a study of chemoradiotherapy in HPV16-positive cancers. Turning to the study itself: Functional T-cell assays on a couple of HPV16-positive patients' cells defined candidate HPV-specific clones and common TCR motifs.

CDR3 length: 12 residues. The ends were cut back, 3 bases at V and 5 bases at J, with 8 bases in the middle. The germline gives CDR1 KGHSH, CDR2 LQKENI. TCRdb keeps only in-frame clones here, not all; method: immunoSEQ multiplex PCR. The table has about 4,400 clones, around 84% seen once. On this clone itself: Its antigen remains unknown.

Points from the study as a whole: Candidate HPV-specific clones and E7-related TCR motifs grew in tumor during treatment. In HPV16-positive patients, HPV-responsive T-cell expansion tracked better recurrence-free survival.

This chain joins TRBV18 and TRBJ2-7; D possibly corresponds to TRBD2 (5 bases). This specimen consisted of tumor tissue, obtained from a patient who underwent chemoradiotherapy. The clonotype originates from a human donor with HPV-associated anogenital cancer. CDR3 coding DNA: TGTGCCAGCTCACCGGGAGCCCACGAGCAGTACTTC. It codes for CASSPGAHEQYF.